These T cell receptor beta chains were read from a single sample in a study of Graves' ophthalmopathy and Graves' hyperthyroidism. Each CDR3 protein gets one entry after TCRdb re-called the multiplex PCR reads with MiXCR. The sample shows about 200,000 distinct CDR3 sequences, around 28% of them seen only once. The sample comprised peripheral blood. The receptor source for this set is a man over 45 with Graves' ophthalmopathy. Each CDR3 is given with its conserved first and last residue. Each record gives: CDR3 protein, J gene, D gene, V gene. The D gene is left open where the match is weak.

CATSDGGSYEQYF TRBJ2-7 . TRBV6-2/TRBV6-3
CAISTLAPGLASGEQYF TRBJ2-7 TRBD2 TRBV10-3
CASSSWGLALSQETQYF TRBJ2-5 TRBD2 TRBV27
CSVGGARGYTFGSGTQYF TRBJ2-5 . TRBV29-1
CASSPGRDSYEQYF TRBJ2-7 . TRBV7-9
CAAASGANVLTF TRBJ2-6 . TRBV10-3
CASRPTTVNTEAFF TRBJ1-1 . TRBV12-3/TRBV12-4
CASSLATTPFGYTF TRBJ1-2 . TRBV7-2
CASSLAGATGELFF TRBJ2-2 . TRBV12-3/TRBV12-4
CAWSPFNPHSYEQYF TRBJ2-7 . TRBV30
CASSLGPLAGGGHEQYF TRBJ2-7 TRBD2 TRBV11-2
CASSSRQGMNTEAFF TRBJ1-1 TRBD1 TRBV27
CASTLVAGSPHEQYF TRBJ2-7 TRBD2 TRBV6-2/TRBV6-3
CASSYRRTGTGRKDTEAFF TRBJ1-1 TRBD1 TRBV6-2/TRBV6-3
CASSQDLTALNTEAFF TRBJ1-1 . TRBV4-3
CASSVGGLAAGELFF TRBJ2-2 TRBD2 TRBV25-1
CASSDRDSSRGYTF TRBJ1-2 TRBD1 TRBV7-3
CASSPTGGAGNTIYF TRBJ1-3 TRBD1 TRBV7-9
CASSIAAGTGKETQYF TRBJ2-5 TRBD1 TRBV19
CASRPTVLQPQHF TRBJ1-5 . TRBV7-8
CASRTLAGVYEQYF TRBJ2-7 TRBD2 TRBV6-2/TRBV6-3
CASSSQGALNQPQHF TRBJ1-5 TRBD1 TRBV7-2
CASSGTSYEQYF TRBJ2-7 . TRBV7-9
CASRGQGSSYEQYF TRBJ2-7 TRBD1 TRBV6-2/TRBV6-3
CASGRGTSPGEQYF TRBJ2-7 . TRBV30
CASSYLQGGETQYF TRBJ2-5 . TRBV6-2/TRBV6-3
CASKGYMGYTF TRBJ1-2 . TRBV25-1
CASSLDALKGRNSNQPQHF TRBJ1-5 . TRBV11-2
CASRGTGDSYEQYF TRBJ2-7 TRBD1 TRBV12-3/TRBV12-4
CASSFFGTSANTGELFF TRBJ2-2 TRBD2 TRBV28
CASSMDRVAGELFF TRBJ2-2 TRBD1 TRBV7-3
CASSFPGGRGTF TRBJ1-2 . TRBV12-3/TRBV12-4
CASSFPLGGGGDGYTF TRBJ1-2 . TRBV28
CASSESTPNTGELFF TRBJ2-2 . TRBV25-1
CASSLEFGYEQYF TRBJ2-7 . TRBV5-1
CASSLVWGEGQPQHF TRBJ1-5 . TRBV7-2
CASTGLGENTEAFF TRBJ1-1 . TRBV19
CASSFEGTQETQYF TRBJ2-5 . TRBV12-3/TRBV12-4
CASRRSFEQYF TRBJ2-7 . TRBV6-1
CAISESTLKANVLTF TRBJ2-6 . TRBV10-3
CASSLQGQPQPQHF TRBJ1-5 . TRBV28
CASSSGRGPPEYF TRBJ2-5 TRBD1 TRBV7-2
CASSTRTKETQYF TRBJ2-5 . TRBV12-3/TRBV12-4
CASSRGTAAYEQYF TRBJ2-7 . TRBV7-8
CARRGIGETQYF TRBJ2-5 TRBD2 TRBV27
CSARALGDSSYEQYF TRBJ2-7 TRBD1 TRBV20-1
CASSPVPGETQYF TRBJ2-5 . TRBV28
CASSLGQTTEAFF TRBJ1-1 . TRBV12-3/TRBV12-4
CASSLMATVAGGGEQYF TRBJ2-7 TRBD2 TRBV7-9
CASSFRETYNSPLHF TRBJ1-6 . TRBV12-3/TRBV12-4
CASSAGLAGARETQYF TRBJ2-5 TRBD2 TRBV9
CASSFGSAADYYGYTF TRBJ1-2 . TRBV28
CAGSSWTRGLSNQPQHF TRBJ1-5 . TRBV6-5
CASSMFGGGVPGYEQYF TRBJ2-7 . TRBV28